This T cell receptor (beta chain) is from a study of blood T cell repertoires in COVID-19 (dated by TCRdb to 2019 to 2021). The study in broad terms: The collaborator samples originated in the United States, Italy and Spain and spanned the acute and convalescent phases of COVID-19. A freely available public database, intended as a resource for researchers studying the immune response to SARS-CoV-2, is where the repertoires were released. Where available, HLA class I and class II types were obtained from metadata supplied by the sample provider rather than from assay-based typing. The samples were drawn from the first 160 participants of the ongoing ImmuneRACE study and from more than 1,000 subjects provided by 6 global collaborators. The dataset comprised deeply sampled blood TCRbeta repertoires from subjects exposed to, actively infected with, or recovered from COVID-19. The prospective study material was composed of cDNA or gDNA derived from T cells, B-cell-depleted T cells, or PBMCs. Nearly every sample came with metadata listing a de-identified subject ID, COVID-19 status, age in years and sex. Here is what the overall study found, with its caveats: The amount of clinical and demographic metadata varied by source and participant and was provided uncurated.

The CDR1 and CDR2 encoded by the germline V gene are SGHRS and YFSETQ. The junction carries 9 bases between V and J, which are trimmed by 0 bases and 5 bases respectively. The CDR3, cysteine through phenylalanine, is 14 amino acids long. Here the CDR3 DNA is all that survives: 42 bases in frame from base 1. Participants in the prospective study were aged about 18 to 95 years, lived in 24 United States geographic areas, and enrolled through a virtual design. Cohort assignment in the prospective study relied on participant-reported clinical history from a screening survey and a study questionnaire. Recovered participants in ImmuneRACE Cohort 3 were defined as having two consecutive negative NP/OP PCR tests, clearance from a healthcare professional, or resolution of symptoms. Mobile phlebotomists in the prospective study collected whole blood, serum and a nasopharyngeal or oropharyngeal swab from every participant. Over a roughly 2-month period, participants in the prospective study had the option of providing additional blood draws and questionnaires. Blood samples from the prospective study were shipped frozen or at room temperature prior to DNA extraction.

This clone was found a few times. What antigen it recognizes has not been identified. Base qualities were left out, and no much larger clone turns up one base away. TCRbeta CDR3 regions were amplified from genomic DNA by means of the immunoSEQ Assay, a bias-controlled multiplex PCR. As for how the authors treated the data: Within the assay, amplification of reference gene primers was used to estimate how many nucleated cells each sample contained. To quantify the absolute abundance of each unique TCRbeta CDR3 rearrangement, sequence reads were collapsed and filtered. For each sample, productive Simpson clonality was calculated by taking the square root of Simpson's diversity index across productive rearrangements. This is the immuneACCESS table as TCRdb keeps it, with only in-frame sequences that have V and J called. A part of the clones is gone; compared with another copy, unresolved V genes explain less than half, and the rest is unexplained. V, J and clone size are taken as reported in that table, and D and trimming were inferred from the DNA itself. This sample gives almost 500,000 clones in total; approximately 91% of them show up just once. Of the sample, 8% to 9.5% is held by the ten largest clones.

This sequence originates from a woman aged 60-70 years who had recovered from COVID-19. The sample was PBMCs or T cells enriched from blood (not recorded which). The chain joins TRBV5-1 to TRBJ1-5, and TRBD1 may be the D gene, going by 5 matching bases. The DNA is as follows: TGCGCCAGCAGCTTGGGAGGGGACTATCAGCCCCAGCATTTT. Protein translation: CASSLGGDYQPQHF.